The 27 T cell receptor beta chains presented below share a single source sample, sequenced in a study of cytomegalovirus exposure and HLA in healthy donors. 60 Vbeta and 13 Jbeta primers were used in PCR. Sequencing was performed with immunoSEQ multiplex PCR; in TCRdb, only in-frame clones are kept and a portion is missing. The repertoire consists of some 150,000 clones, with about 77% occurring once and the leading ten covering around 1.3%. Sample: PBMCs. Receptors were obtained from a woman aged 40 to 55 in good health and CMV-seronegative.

The CDR3 nucleotides read TGTGCCAGTAGTATGCGCGGGGGCTCCTACGAGCAGTACTTC. This translates into CASSMRGGSYEQYF. The chain joins TRBV19 to TRBJ2-7; 7 positions match TRBD2. J gave up 0 bases and V 3 bases, and 2 bases lay outside the gene matches. Germline V gives CDR1 LNHDA, CDR2 SQIVND (reference sequence). The CDR3 spans 14 residues.

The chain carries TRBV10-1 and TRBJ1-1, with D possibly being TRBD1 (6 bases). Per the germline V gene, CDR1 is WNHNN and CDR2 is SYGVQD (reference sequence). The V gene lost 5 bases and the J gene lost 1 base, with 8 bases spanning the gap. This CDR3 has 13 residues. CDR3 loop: CASSHRENTEAFF. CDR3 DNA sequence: TGCGCCAGCAGTCACAGGGAGAACACTGAAGCTTTCTTT.

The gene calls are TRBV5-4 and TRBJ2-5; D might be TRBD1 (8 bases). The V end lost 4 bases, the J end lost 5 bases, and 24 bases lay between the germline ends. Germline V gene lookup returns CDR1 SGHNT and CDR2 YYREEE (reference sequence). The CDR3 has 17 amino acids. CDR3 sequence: CASSGQGGRALRETQYF. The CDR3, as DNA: TGTGCCAGCAGCGGACAGGGAGGGAGGGCCTTAAGGGAGACCCAGTACTTC.

The CDR3, as DNA: TGTGCCAGCAGTTATGAGGGGGGGGCCAAAAACATTCAGTACTTC. It specifies CASSYEGGAKNIQYF. This sequence joins TRBV6-5 and TRBJ2-4; the D gene is possibly TRBD2 (7 bases). This CDR3 comprises 15 residues. Trimming left V 3 bases short and J 1 base short, with 10 bases between. Germline-derived CDR1 and CDR2 are MNHEY and SVGAGI.

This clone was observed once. Here the CDR3 reads CAIPRGQGAANYGYTF. CDR3 sequence (DNA): TGTGCCATCCCGAGGGGACAGGGGGCTGCGAACTATGGCTACACCTTC. This chain joins TRBV10-3 and TRBJ1-2; the match to TRBD1 covers 12 bases. Germline CDR1 reads ENHRY; CDR2 reads SYGVKD. Trimming cost V 8 bases and J 2 bases; bases outside gene matches: 9. The CDR3 is 16 amino acids.

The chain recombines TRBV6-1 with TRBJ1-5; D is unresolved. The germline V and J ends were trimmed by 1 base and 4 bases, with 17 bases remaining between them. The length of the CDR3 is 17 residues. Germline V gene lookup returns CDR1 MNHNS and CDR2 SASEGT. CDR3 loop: CASSEEEGKGSNQPQHF. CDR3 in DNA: TGTGCCAGCAGTGAAGAGGAGGGAAAGGGATCAAATCAGCCCCAGCATTTT.

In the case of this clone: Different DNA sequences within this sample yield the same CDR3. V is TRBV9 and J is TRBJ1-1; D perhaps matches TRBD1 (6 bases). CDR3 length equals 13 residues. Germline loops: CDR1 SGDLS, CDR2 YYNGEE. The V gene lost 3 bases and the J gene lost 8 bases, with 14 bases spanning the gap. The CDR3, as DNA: TGTGCCAGCAGCGCCCGAACCGGGACAGAAGCTTTCTTT. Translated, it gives CASSARTGTEAFF. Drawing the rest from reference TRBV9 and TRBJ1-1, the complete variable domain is DSGVTQTPKHLITATGQRVTLRCSPRSGDLSVYWYQQSLDQGLQFLIQYYNGEERAKGNILERFSAQQFPDLHSELNLSSLELGDSALYFCASSARTGTEAFFGQGTRLTVV.

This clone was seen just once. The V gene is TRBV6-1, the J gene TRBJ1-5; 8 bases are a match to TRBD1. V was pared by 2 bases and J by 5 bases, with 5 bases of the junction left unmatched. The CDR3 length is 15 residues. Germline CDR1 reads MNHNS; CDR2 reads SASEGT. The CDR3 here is CASSEYGTGYQPQHF. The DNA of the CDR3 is TGTGCCAGCAGTGAATATGGGACAGGCTATCAGCCCCAGCATTTT.

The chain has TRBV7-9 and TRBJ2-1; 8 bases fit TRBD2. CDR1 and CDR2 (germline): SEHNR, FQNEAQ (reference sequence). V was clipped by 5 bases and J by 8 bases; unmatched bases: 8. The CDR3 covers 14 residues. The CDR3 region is CASSRGGGRDEQFF. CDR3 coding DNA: TGTGCCAGCAGCCGAGGCGGGGGGCGCGATGAGCAGTTCTTC. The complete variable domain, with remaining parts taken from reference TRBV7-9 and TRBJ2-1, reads DTGVSQNPRHKITKRGQNVTFRCDPISEHNRLYWYRQTLGQGPEFLTYFQNEAQLEKSRLLSDRFSAERPKGSFSTLEIQRTEQGDSAMYLCASSRGGGRDEQFFGPGTRLTVL.

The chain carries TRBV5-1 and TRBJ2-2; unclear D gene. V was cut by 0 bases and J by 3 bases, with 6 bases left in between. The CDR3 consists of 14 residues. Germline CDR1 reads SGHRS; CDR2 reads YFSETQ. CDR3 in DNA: TGCGCCAGCAGCTTGGCAGATTACACCGGGGAGCTGTTTTTT. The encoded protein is CASSLADYTGELFF.

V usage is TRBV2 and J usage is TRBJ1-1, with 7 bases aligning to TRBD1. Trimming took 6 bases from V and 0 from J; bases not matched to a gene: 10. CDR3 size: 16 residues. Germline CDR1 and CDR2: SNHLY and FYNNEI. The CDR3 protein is CASRHDREIMNTEAFF. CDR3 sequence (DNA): TGTGCCAGCAGGCACGACAGGGAGATCATGAACACTGAAGCTTTCTTT.

CDR3 DNA sequence: TGTGCCAGCAGATTCGGACAGGGTCGGACAGATACGCAGTATTTT. It is translated as CASRFGQGRTDTQYF. The genes are TRBV6-5 and TRBJ2-3; TRBD1 aligns across 8 bases. The CDR3 covers 15 residues. Germline values: CDR1 MNHEY, CDR2 SVGAGI. Trimming cost V 6 bases and J 3 bases; bases outside gene matches: 8.

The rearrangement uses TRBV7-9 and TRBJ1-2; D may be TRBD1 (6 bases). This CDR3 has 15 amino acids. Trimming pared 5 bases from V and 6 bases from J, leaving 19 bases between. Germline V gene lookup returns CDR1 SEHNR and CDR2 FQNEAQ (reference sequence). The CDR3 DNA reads TGTGCCAGCAGCATAGGACAGCTTGAGGGGGATGGCTACACCTTC. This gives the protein CASSIGQLEGDGYTF.

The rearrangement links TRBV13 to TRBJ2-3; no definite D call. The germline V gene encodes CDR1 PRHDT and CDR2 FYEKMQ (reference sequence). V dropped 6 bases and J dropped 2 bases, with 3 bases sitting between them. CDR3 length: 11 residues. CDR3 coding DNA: TGTGCCAGCAGACTCACAGATACGCAGTATTTT. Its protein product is CASRLTDTQYF.

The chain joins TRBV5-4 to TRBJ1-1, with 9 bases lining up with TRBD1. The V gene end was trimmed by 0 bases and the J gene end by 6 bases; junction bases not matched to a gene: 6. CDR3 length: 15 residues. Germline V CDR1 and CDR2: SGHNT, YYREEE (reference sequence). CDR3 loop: CASSLGQGGSAEAFF. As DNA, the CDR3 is TGTGCCAGCAGCTTGGGACAGGGGGGATCGGCTGAAGCTTTCTTT.

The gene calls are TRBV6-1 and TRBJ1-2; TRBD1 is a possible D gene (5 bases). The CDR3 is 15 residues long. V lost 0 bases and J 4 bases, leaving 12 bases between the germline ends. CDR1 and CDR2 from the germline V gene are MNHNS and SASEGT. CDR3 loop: CASSEAVTATYGYTF. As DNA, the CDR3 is TGTGCCAGCAGTGAAGCAGTGACAGCTACCTATGGCTACACCTTC.

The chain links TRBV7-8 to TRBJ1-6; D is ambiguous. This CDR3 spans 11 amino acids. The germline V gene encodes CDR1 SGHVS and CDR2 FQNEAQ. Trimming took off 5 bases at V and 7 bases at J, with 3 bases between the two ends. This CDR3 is CASSLNSPLHF. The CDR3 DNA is TGTGCCAGCAGCCTAAATTCACCCCTCCACTTT.

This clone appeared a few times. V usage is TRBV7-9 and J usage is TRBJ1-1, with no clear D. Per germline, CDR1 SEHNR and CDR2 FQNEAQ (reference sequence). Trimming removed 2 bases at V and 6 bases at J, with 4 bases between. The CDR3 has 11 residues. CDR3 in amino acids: CASSLFSEAFF. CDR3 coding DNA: TGTGCCAGCAGCTTATTCTCTGAAGCTTTCTTT. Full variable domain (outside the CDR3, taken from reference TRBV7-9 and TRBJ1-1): DTGVSQNPRHKITKRGQNVTFRCDPISEHNRLYWYRQTLGQGPEFLTYFQNEAQLEKSRLLSDRFSAERPKGSFSTLEIQRTEQGDSAMYLCASSLFSEAFFGQGTRLTVV.

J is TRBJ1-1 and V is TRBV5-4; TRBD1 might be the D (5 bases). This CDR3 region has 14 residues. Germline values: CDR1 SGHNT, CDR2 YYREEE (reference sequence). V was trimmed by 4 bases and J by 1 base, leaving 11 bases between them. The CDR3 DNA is TGTGCCAGCAGCCTACCTGACAGGAACACTGAAGCTTTCTTT. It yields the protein CASSLPDRNTEAFF.

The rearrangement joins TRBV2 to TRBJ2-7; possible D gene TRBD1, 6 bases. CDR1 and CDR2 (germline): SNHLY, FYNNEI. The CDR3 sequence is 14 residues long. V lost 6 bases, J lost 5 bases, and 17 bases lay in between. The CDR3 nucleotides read TGTGCCAGCAGAGGACAGTCTCAAATCCACGAGCAGTACTTC. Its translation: CASRGQSQIHEQYF.

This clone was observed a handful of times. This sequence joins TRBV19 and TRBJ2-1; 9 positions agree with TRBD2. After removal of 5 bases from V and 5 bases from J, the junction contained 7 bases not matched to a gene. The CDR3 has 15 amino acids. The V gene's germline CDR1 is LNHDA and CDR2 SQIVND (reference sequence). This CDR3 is CASSVVAGAHNEQFF. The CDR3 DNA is TGTGCCAGTAGTGTTGTAGCGGGGGCTCACAATGAGCAGTTCTTC.

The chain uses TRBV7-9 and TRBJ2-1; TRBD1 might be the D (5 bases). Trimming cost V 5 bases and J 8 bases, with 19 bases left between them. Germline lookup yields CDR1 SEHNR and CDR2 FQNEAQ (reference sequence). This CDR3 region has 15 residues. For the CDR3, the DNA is TGTGCCAGCAGCCCTATACAGGTTCCCAGGGATGAGCAGTTCTTC. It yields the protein CASSPIQVPRDEQFF.

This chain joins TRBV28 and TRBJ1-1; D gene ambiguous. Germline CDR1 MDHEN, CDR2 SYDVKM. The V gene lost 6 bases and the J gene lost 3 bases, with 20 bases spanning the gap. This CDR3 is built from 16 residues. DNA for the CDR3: TGTGCCAGCAGACCCGGAGGATATAGCGGGGACACTGAAGCTTTCTTT. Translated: CASRPGGYSGDTEAFF. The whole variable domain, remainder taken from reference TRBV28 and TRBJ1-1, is DVKVTQSSRYLVKRTGEKVFLECVQDMDHENMFWYRQDPGLGLRLIYFSYDVKMKEKGDIPEGYSVSREKKERFSLILESASTNQTSMYLCASRPGGYSGDTEAFFGQGTRLTVV.

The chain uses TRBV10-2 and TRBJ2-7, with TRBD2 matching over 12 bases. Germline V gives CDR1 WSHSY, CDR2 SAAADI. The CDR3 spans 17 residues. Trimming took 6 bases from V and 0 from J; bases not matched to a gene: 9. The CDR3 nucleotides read TGCGCCAGCAGGAGACTAGCGGGGGCCCCGGGCTCCTACGAGCAGTACTTC. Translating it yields CASRRLAGAPGSYEQYF.

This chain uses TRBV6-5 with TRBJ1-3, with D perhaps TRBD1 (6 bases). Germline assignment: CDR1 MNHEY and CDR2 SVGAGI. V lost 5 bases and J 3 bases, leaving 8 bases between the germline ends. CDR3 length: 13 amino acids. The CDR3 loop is CASSGTSGNTIYF. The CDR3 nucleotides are TGTGCCAGCAGTGGGACAAGTGGAAACACCATATATTTT.

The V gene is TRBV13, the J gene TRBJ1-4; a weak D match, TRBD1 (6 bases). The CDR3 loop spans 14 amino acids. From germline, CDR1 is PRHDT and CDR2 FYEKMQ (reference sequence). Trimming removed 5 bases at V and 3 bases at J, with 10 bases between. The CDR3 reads CASSLRGPNEKLFF. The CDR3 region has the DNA TGTGCCAGCAGCCTGCGGGGGCCTAATGAAAAACTGTTTTTT. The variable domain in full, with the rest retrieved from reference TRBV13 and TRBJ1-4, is AAGVIQSPRHLIKEKRETATLKCYPIPRHDTVYWYQQGPGQDPQFLISFYEKMQSDKGSIPDRFSAQQFSDYHSELNMSSLELGDSALYFCASSLRGPNEKLFFGSGTQLSVL.

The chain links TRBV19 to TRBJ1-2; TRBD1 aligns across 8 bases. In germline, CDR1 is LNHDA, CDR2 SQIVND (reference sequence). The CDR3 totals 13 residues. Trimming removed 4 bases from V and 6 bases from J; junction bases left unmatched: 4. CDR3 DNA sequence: TGTGCCAGTAGTAGCCGGGACAGGAATGGCTACACCTTC. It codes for CASSSRDRNGYTF.